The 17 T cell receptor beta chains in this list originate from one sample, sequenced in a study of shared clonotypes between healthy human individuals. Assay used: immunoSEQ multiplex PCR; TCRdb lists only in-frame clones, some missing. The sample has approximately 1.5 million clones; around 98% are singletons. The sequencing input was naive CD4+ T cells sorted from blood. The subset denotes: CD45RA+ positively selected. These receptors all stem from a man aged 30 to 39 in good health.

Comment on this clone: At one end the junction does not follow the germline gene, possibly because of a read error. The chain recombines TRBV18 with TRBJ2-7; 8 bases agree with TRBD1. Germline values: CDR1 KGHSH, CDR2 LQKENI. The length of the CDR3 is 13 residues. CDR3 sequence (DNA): TGTGCCACCTCAGGGGGCGCCTCTGGCGAGCAGTACTTC. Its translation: CATSGGASGEQYF.

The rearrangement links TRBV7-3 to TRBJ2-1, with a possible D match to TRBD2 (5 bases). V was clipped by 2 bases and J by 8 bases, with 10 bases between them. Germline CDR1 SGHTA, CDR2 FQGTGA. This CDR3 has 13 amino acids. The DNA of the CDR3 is TGTGCCAGCAGCTTAGACTACCCCCATGAGCAGTTCTTC. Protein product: CASSLDYPHEQFF. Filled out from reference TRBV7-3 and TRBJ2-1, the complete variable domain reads GAGVSQTPSNKVTEKGKYVELRCDPISGHTALYWYRQSLGQGPEFLIYFQGTGAADDSGLPNDRFFAVRPEGSVSTLKIQRTERGDSAVYLCASSLDYPHEQFFGPGTRLTVL.

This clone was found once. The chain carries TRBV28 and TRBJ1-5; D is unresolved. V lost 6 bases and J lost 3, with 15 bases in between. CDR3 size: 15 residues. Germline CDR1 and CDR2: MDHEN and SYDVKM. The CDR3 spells CASSLDSGDNQPQHF. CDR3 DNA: TGTGCCAGCAGCCTGGACTCTGGGGACAATCAGCCCCAGCATTTT.

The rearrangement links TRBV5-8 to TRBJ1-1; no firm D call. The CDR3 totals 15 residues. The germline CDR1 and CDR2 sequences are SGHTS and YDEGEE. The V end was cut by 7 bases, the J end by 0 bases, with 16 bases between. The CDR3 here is CASHLGLHLNTEAFF. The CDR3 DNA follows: TGTGCCAGCCACCTCGGATTGCACTTGAACACTGAAGCTTTCTTT. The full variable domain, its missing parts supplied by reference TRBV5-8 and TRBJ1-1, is EAGVTQSPTHLIKTRGQQATLRCSPISGHTSVYWYQQALGLGLQFLLWYDEGEERNRGNFPPRFSGRQFPNYSSELNVNALELEDSALYLCASHLGLHLNTEAFFGQGTRLTVV.

As DNA, the CDR3 is TGTGCCAGTACTGAGGTCAGGGCCGGGGAGCTGTTTTTT. Translation: CASTEVRAGELFF. The chain uses TRBV19 and TRBJ2-2, with D tentatively TRBD1 (5 bases). Trimming took off 7 bases at V and 6 bases at J, with 12 bases between the two ends. The CDR3 covers 13 residues. Germline CDR1 LNHDA, CDR2 SQIVND (reference sequence).

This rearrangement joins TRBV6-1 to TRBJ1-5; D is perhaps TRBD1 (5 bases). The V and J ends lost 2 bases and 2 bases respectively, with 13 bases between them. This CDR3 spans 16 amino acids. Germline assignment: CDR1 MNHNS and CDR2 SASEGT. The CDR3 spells CASSERRGRGNQPQHF. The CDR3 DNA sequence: TGTGCCAGCAGTGAAAGACGGGGCCGAGGCAATCAGCCCCAGCATTTT.

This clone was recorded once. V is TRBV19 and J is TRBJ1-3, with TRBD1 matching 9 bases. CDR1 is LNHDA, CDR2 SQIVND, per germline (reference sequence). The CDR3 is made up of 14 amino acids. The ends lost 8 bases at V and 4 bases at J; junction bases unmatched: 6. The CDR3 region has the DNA TGTGCCAGTTCCTCCGGGACAGGGGGAAACACCATATATTTT. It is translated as CASSSGTGGNTIYF.

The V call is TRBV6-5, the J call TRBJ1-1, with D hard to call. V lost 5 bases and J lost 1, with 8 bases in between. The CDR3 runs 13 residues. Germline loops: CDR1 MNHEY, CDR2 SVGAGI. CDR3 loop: CASSGPRNTEAFF. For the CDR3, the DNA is TGTGCCAGCAGTGGACCCAGGAACACTGAAGCTTTCTTT.

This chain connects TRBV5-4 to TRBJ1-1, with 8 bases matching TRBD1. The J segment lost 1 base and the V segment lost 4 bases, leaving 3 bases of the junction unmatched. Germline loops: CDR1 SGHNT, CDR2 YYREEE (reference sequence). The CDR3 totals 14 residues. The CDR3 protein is CASSQGTGNTEAFF. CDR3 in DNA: TGTGCCAGCAGCCAGGGGACAGGGAACACTGAAGCTTTCTTT.

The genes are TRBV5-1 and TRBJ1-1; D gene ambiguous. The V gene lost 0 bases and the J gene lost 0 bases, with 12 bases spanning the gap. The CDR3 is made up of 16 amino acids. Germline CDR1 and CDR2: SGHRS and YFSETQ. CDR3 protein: CASSLATLRVNTEAFF. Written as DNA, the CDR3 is TGCGCCAGCAGCTTGGCCACATTACGGGTGAACACTGAAGCTTTCTTT.

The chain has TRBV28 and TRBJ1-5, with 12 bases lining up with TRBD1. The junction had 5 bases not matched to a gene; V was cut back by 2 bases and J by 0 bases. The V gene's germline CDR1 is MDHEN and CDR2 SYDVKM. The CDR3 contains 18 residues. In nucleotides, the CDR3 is TGTGCCAGCAGTTTAGGACCGGGACAGGGGGCTAGCAATCAGCCCCAGCATTTT. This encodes CASSLGPGQGASNQPQHF.

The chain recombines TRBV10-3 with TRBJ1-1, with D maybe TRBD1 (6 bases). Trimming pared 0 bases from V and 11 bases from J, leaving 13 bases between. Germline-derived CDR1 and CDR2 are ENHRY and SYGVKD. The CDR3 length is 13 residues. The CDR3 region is CAISESGGADAFF. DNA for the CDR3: TGTGCCATCAGTGAGTCTGGGGGCGCCGACGCTTTCTTT.

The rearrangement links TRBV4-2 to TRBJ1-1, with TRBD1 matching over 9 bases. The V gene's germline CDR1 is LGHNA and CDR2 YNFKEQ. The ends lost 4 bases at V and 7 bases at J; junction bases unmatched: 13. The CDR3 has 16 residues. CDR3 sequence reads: CASSLIQGALSSEAFF. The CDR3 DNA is TGTGCCAGCAGCCTTATACAGGGGGCCCTCTCGAGTGAAGCTTTCTTT.

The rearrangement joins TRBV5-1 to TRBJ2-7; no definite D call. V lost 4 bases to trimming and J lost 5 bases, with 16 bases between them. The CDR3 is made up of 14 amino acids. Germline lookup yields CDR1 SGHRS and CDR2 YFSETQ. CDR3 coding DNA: TGCGCCAGCAGCCCCATAATAAGTGTCGACGAGCAGTACTTC. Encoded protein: CASSPIISVDEQYF.

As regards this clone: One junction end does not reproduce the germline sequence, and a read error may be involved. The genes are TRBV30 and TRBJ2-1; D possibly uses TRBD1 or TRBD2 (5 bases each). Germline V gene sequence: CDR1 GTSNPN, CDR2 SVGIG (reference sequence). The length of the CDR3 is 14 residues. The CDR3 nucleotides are TGTGCCGGGAGACGGCAGGGCCCCTACAATGAGCAGTTCTTC. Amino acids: CAGRRQGPYNEQFF.

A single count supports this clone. The CDR3 spells CASSLILAGDEQYF. The CDR3, as DNA: TGTGCCAGCAGCTTAATACTAGCGGGAGACGAGCAGTACTTC. This sequence joins TRBV7-2 and TRBJ2-7; 11 bases are shared with TRBD2. With 2 bases clipped from V and 5 bases from J, the junction kept 2 bases outside the gene matches. The CDR3 sequence is 14 residues long. Germline V CDR1 and CDR2: SGHTA, FQGNSA.

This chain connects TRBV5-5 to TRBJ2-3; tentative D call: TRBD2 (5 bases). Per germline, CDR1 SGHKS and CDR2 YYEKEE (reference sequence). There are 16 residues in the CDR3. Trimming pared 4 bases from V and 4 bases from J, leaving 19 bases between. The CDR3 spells CASSHDPRRRSDTQYF. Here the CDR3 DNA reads TGTGCCAGCAGCCACGATCCTAGGAGGAGGTCAGATACGCAGTATTTT. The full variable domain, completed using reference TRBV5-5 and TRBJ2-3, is DAGVTQSPTHLIKTRGQQVTLRCSPISGHKSVSWYQQVLGQGPQFIFQYYEKEERGRGNFPDRFSARQFPNYSSELNVNALLLGDSALYLCASSHDPRRRSDTQYFGPGTRLTVL.